This entry describes one T cell receptor (beta chain). The antigen is not known. These data belong to a study of cytomegalovirus exposure and HLA in healthy donors. Study at large: The 110 or so validation repertoires used the same platform as the 500 to 700 first-cohort repertoires, a later analysis reported.

Libraries were prepared by immunoSEQ multiplex PCR; TCRdb keeps only in-frame clonotypes and omits some of them. The repertoire holds 200,000 to 250,000 clones, about 90% seen once, with around 11% in the top ten. These donors were members of the 120-subject validation cohort, a group separate from the roughly 670-subject first cohort. Study-wide results and caveats: The listing of 150 to 200 TCR beta chains classed them as cytomegalovirus-associated. In the 130 or so validation repertoires, a later analysis found that first-cohort TCR clusters tended to co-occur.

J gave up 7 bases and V 1 base, and 4 bases lay outside the gene matches. This CDR3 region has 13 residues. Looked up from germline, CDR1 is SGHAT and CDR2 is FQNNGV. Sequenced: PBMCs. This chain joins TRBV11-2 and TRBJ2-7; 7 bases are shared with TRBD2. This TCR derives from a man younger than 35 in good health and CMV-seropositive. CDR3 amino acids: CASSLGTREEQYF. In DNA form, the CDR3 reads TGTGCCAGCAGCTTAGGGACTAGAGAGGAGCAGTACTTC.